The present entry profiles one T cell receptor beta chain with its context. The data derive from a study of control samples from healthy donors and cancer patients. The CDR3 is made up of 13 amino acids. V dropped 4 bases and J dropped 4; count of bases not matched to a gene: 2. In germline, CDR1 is MNHNY, CDR2 SVGAGI (reference sequence). Data came from immunoSEQ multiplex PCR; TCRdb stores just in-frame clones and leaves some out. Of 170,000 or so clones in the sample, around 93% were seen once. Sequencing was performed on blood. J is TRBJ2-3 and V is TRBV6-6; the match to TRBD2 covers 7 bases. The receptor's source is a man between 18 and 29 years old in good health. CDR3 in amino acids: CASSWEGSDTQYF. The CDR3 nucleotides read TGTGCCAGCAGTTGGGAGGGTTCAGATACGCAGTATTTT.